The 28 T cell receptor beta chains listed next were all sequenced from one sample in a study of regulatory T cells in long-lasting Graves disease. Time point specified: persistent/refractory GD, antithyroid drugs over 5 years with positive TRAb. RNA from PBMCs was the source of the TCR library. Building the TCR beta libraries relied on iRepertoire HTBI primers, and CDR3 regions underwent Arm-PCR. One entry per CDR3 protein results from TCRdb running MiXCR on the multiplex PCR reads. This table holds about 460,000 distinct CDR3 sequences, about 22% found once. The specimen was peripheral blood mononuclear cells (PBMCs), collected when the disease was refractory, from a patient treated with antithyroid drugs. The receptor source for this set is a female donor with Graves disease.

As to this clonotype: This sequence may be a read error, since a much larger clone differs from it by one base. This chain links TRBV7-9 with TRBJ1-2; D ambiguous. The length of the CDR3 is 15 residues. Germline loops: CDR1 SEHNR, CDR2 FQNEAQ (reference sequence). The CDR3 nucleotides are TGTGTCAGCAGCTTAGCAGGAGGGCAGCTTAGGAGCTACACCTTC. It codes for CVSSLAGGQLRSYTF.

This clonotype was counted once. A read error may be the cause here, since a much bigger clone is one base away. The chain recombines TRBV5-1 with TRBJ2-7; D assignment may be TRBD1 or TRBD2 (5 bases each). The CDR3 runs to 13 residues. V was cut by 7 bases and J by 2 bases, with 13 bases left in between. Germline V CDR1 and CDR2: SGHRS, YFSETQ. CDR3 nucleotides: TGCGCCAGCGCCGGGACCGATGCCTACGAGCAGTACTTC. Amino acids: CASAGTDAYEQYF.

This chain links TRBV29-1 with TRBJ2-3, with a tentative D call TRBD2 (6 bases). Germline V gives CDR1 SQVTM, CDR2 ANQGSEA. CDR3 size: 15 residues. V dropped 4 bases and J dropped 4 bases, with 18 bases sitting between them. CDR3 nucleotides: TGCAGCGTTGCGGTGGGGGACTCCTCCGCAGATACGCAGTATTTT. It yields the protein CSVAVGDSSADTQYF.

This clonotype was seen repeatedly, ten times or more. The gene calls are TRBV12-3 or TRBV12-4 and TRBJ2-5; TRBD2 aligns across 13 bases. CDR3 length equals 16 residues. The ends lost 4 bases at V and 2 bases at J; junction bases unmatched: 4. The CDR3 nucleotides read TGTGCCAGCAGTTGGACTAGCGGGGGACCTCAAGAGACCCAGTACTTC. Protein sequence: CASSWTSGGPQETQYF.

This clonotype was observed a handful of times. Being one base from a much bigger clone, this may be a read error. This chain links TRBV28 with TRBJ1-5, with TRBD1 matching over 7 bases. With 5 bases clipped from V and 3 bases from J, the junction kept 1 base outside the gene matches. CDR1 is MDHEN and CDR2 is SYDVKM in the germline V gene. CDR3 length: 13 residues. CDR3 amino acids: CASSTGDNQPQHF. The DNA for the CDR3 is TGTGCCAGCAGTACAGGGGACAATCAGCCCCAGCATTTT.

This clonotype was counted many times. V is TRBV28 and J is TRBJ1-2; D perhaps matches TRBD1 (5 bases). The CDR3 contains 11 residues. Germline V gives CDR1 MDHEN, CDR2 SYDVKM. V lost 6 bases and J 8 bases, leaving 10 bases between the germline ends. The CDR3 is CASRQGEGYTF. In DNA, the CDR3 is TGTGCCAGCAGGCAAGGGGAAGGCTACACCTTC.

This clonotype appeared a few times. The chain recombines TRBV6-1 with TRBJ2-7; maybe TRBD2 (6 bases). V was cut by 6 bases and J by 6 bases, with 15 bases left in between. From germline, CDR1 is MNHNS and CDR2 SASEGT. The CDR3 loop spans 13 amino acids. This CDR3 reads CASSPPGRGEQYF. The DNA of the CDR3 is TGTGCCAGCAGCCCGCCAGGGCGGGGCGAGCAGTACTTC.

Here the CDR3 DNA reads TGTGCCAGTAGTATTGCCCCAACGAACACTGAAGCTTTCTTT. It translates to CASSIAPTNTEAFF. This rearrangement joins TRBV19 to TRBJ1-1, with D uncertain. The V gene lost 3 bases and the J gene lost 1 base, with 9 bases spanning the gap. The CDR3 runs to 14 residues. The germline CDR1 and CDR2 sequences are LNHDA and SQIVND (reference sequence). Complete variable domain (other parts from reference TRBV19 and TRBJ1-1): DGGITQSPKYLFRKEGQNVTLSCEQNLNHDAMYWYRQDPGQGLRLIYYSQIVNDFQKGDIAEGYSVSREKKESFPLTVTSAQKNPTAFYLCASSIAPTNTEAFFGQGTRLTVV.

This clonotype was counted a few times. This rearrangement joins TRBV2 to TRBJ2-7; possibly TRBD1 for D (5 bases). V was cut by 6 bases and J by 0 bases, with 15 bases left in between. The germline CDR1 and CDR2 sequences are SNHLY and FYNNEI. The CDR3 runs to 15 residues. The CDR3 nucleotides read TGTGCCAGCAGCACGAACGGACACCCCTCCTACGAGCAGTACTTC. Its protein is CASSTNGHPSYEQYF.

At least ten counts were recorded for this clonotype. The chain joins TRBV5-1 to TRBJ2-5; no firm D call. V was trimmed by 1 base and J by 5 bases, leaving 12 bases between them. CDR3 size: 14 residues. CDR1 and CDR2 (germline): SGHRS, YFSETQ. This CDR3 reads CASSLPAGPETQYF. In DNA, the CDR3 is TGCGCCAGCAGCTTGCCAGCCGGACCGGAGACCCAGTACTTC.

This chain joins TRBV7-9 and TRBJ2-2; TRBD2 agrees at 10 bases. The germline CDR1 and CDR2 sequences are SEHNR and FQNEAQ (reference sequence). Trimming at V came to 4 bases and at J to 7 bases, leaving 9 bases not matched to a gene. The CDR3 covers 16 residues. DNA of the CDR3: TGTGCCAGCAGCTCAAGCGGGGGGGCCGGAAGCGGGGAGCTGTTTTTT. Translated: CASSSSGGAGSGELFF.

This clonotype was observed at least ten times. The chain employs TRBV28 and TRBJ2-7; weak D call: TRBD1 (6 bases). V dropped 10 bases and J dropped 3 bases, with 16 bases sitting between them. Per germline, CDR1 MDHEN and CDR2 SYDVKM. This CDR3 is 13 amino acids long. In DNA form, the CDR3 reads TGTGCCAACTTCCGGGACACTTTCTACGAGCAGTACTTC. This translates into CANFRDTFYEQYF. The whole variable domain, remainder taken from reference TRBV28 and TRBJ2-7, is DVKVTQSSRYLVKRTGEKVFLECVQDMDHENMFWYRQDPGLGLRLIYFSYDVKMKEKGDIPEGYSVSREKKERFSLILESASTNQTSMYLCANFRDTFYEQYFGPGTRLTVT.

J is TRBJ1-1 and V is TRBV11-2; D call uncertain. Trimming took 2 bases from V and 1 from J, leaving 8 bases between them. Looked up from germline, CDR1 is SGHAT and CDR2 is FQNNGV. The CDR3 is 14 amino acids. The CDR3, as DNA: TGTGCCAGCAGCTTAAACACACCGAACACTGAAGCTTTCTTT. It specifies CASSLNTPNTEAFF. Supplemented by reference TRBV11-2 and TRBJ1-1, the full variable domain reads EAGVAQSPRYKIIEKRQSVAFWCNPISGHATLYWYQQILGQGPKLLIQFQNNGVVDDSQLPKDRFSAERLKGVDSTLKIQPAKLEDSAVYLCASSLNTPNTEAFFGQGTRLTVV.

This clonotype was counted at least ten times. The J gene is TRBJ2-7, the V gene TRBV28; D is ambiguous. V was clipped by 8 bases and J by 5 bases, with 13 bases between them. Germline V gene sequence: CDR1 MDHEN, CDR2 SYDVKM. The CDR3 loop spans 12 amino acids. CDR3 residues: CASSTDKHEQYF. The CDR3 DNA reads as TGTGCCAGCTCTACTGACAAACACGAGCAGTACTTC.

J is TRBJ2-7 and V is TRBV12-3 or TRBV12-4; no clear D. Trimming shortened V by 4 bases and J by 6 bases, and 13 bases separated the two germline ends. The CDR3 consists of 13 residues. The CDR3 nucleotides are TGTGCCAGCAGTTACTCGGTTAGTTTCGAGCAGTACTTC. It is translated as CASSYSVSFEQYF.

This clonotype was counted between two and nine times. The chain carries TRBV27 and TRBJ1-4; 11 bases fit TRBD1. The germline V gene has CDR1 MNHEY and CDR2 SMNVEV (reference sequence). V shed 7 bases, J shed 8 bases, and the junction held 6 bases outside the gene matches. The CDR3 totals 14 residues. CDR3 sequence (DNA): TGTGCCAGCAACTACGGGACAGGGGGAGAAAAACTGTTTTTT. Its protein is CASNYGTGGEKLFF.

This clonotype was counted many times. The V call is TRBV7-6, the J call TRBJ1-1; D is perhaps TRBD1 (6 bases). Per germline, CDR1 SGHVS and CDR2 FNYEAQ. The CDR3 runs 14 residues. V lost 5 bases and J 3 bases, leaving 13 bases between the germline ends. As DNA, the CDR3 is TGTGCCAGCAGCCCCAACAGGGTGGACACTGAAGCTTTCTTT. Translation: CASSPNRVDTEAFF. Looking up the rest from reference TRBV7-6 and TRBJ1-1 gives the full variable domain: GAGVSQSPRYKVTKRGQDVALRCDPISGHVSLYWYRQALGQGPEFLTYFNYEAQQDKSGLPNDRFSAERPEGSISTLTIQRTEQRDSAMYRCASSPNRVDTEAFFGQGTRLTVV.

With regard to this clonotype: This may be a read error: a much more frequent sequence differs by one nucleotide. The chain employs TRBV19 and TRBJ2-5; 8 bases agree with TRBD1. CDR1 and CDR2 (germline): LNHDA, SQIVND (reference sequence). The length of the CDR3 is 14 residues. For the CDR3, the DNA is TGTGTCAGTAGTCAGGGCGGGACAGGCGAGACCCAGTACTTC. As protein: CVSSQGGTGETQYF.

This clonotype has ten or more counts. V usage is TRBV2 and J usage is TRBJ2-7; D is undetermined. The CDR3 runs to 13 residues. Trimming shortened V by 6 bases and J by 0 bases, and 9 bases separated the two germline ends. CDR1 and CDR2 from the germline V gene are SNHLY and FYNNEI. The CDR3 nucleotides are TGTGCCAGCAGCAAGGGCTACTCCTACGAGCAGTACTTC. It specifies CASSKGYSYEQYF.

This clonotype was seen a handful of times. The chain couples TRBV6-1 to TRBJ2-1; D possibly corresponds to TRBD2 (5 bases). Between the trimmed V and J ends, which lost 7 bases and 9 bases, there was a span of 10 bases. CDR1 is MNHNS, CDR2 SASEGT, per germline. The length of the CDR3 is 11 residues. Here the CDR3 DNA reads TGTGCCAGCACTAGCTCTAGTGAGCAGTTCTTC. It translates to CASTSSSEQFF.

As concerns this clonotype: Because the CDR3 is missing its conserved closing phenylalanine or tryptophan, this is likely a read error. The V call is TRBV7-2, the J call TRBJ1-1; 10 nucleotides align to TRBD1. This CDR3 region has 15 residues. Germline lookup yields CDR1 SGHTA and CDR2 FQGNSA. J lost 10 bases, V lost 2 bases, and 10 bases had no gene match. CDR3 sequence (DNA): TGTGCCAGCAGCTTACCAACTGGACAGGGGGTAGGAGCTTTCTCT. Amino acid sequence: CASSLPTGQGVGAFS.

The chain links TRBV7-2 to TRBJ1-6; no reliable D call. Trimming shortened V by 0 bases and J by 8 bases, and 11 bases separated the two germline ends. CDR1 is SGHTA and CDR2 is FQGNSA in the germline V gene. The CDR3 sequence is 15 residues long. CDR3 DNA sequence: TGTGCCAGCAGCTTAGCTCCCGGACTAGATTCACCCCTCCACTTT. Protein product: CASSLAPGLDSPLHF. The variable domain in full, completed from reference TRBV7-2 and TRBJ1-6, reads GAGVSQSPSNKVTEKGKDVELRCDPISGHTALYWYRQSLGQGLEFLIYFQGNSAPDKSGLPSDRFSAERTGGSVSTLTIQRTQQEDSAVYLCASSLAPGLDSPLHFGNGTRLTVT.

At least ten counts were recorded for this clonotype. The DNA of the CDR3 is TGTGCCAGCAGTCCCTACAGGGTTTCTGCCGGGGAGCTGTTTTTT. It translates to CASSPYRVSAGELFF. The J gene is TRBJ2-2, the V gene TRBV28; possible D gene TRBD1, 6 bases. Germline lookup yields CDR1 MDHEN and CDR2 SYDVKM. The CDR3 length is 15 residues. V shed 5 bases and J shed 6 bases, with 16 bases lying between them.

This clonotype was detected ten times or more. V is TRBV7-2 and J is TRBJ2-5; TRBD1 or TRBD2 may be the D gene (5 bases each). Germline CDR1 and CDR2: SGHTA and FQGNSA. Trimming removed 5 bases at V and 6 bases at J, with 10 bases between. This CDR3 comprises 12 residues. The CDR3 loop reads CASSAGTQTQYF. CDR3 DNA: TGTGCCAGCAGCGCCGGGACGCAGACCCAGTACTTC.

This clonotype was counted a few times. The chain recombines TRBV10-3 with TRBJ2-2; 7 bases agree with TRBD2. V lost 5 bases and J lost 0; bases outside the gene matches: 9. The CDR3 covers 17 residues. Germline values: CDR1 ENHRY, CDR2 SYGVKD. The CDR3 region is CAISYPDAGANTGELFF. DNA of the CDR3: TGTGCCATCAGTTACCCCGACGCGGGAGCGAACACCGGGGAGCTGTTTTTT.

This clonotype was picked up a small number of times. The rearrangement links TRBV14 to TRBJ1-2; unclear D gene. Germline V gene lookup returns CDR1 SGHDN and CDR2 FVKESK. The CDR3 is made up of 14 amino acids. Trimming took 4 bases from V and 7 from J, leaving 16 bases between them. The CDR3 coding sequence is TGTGCCAGCAGCCCCCAATGGGAAATCGGTGGCTACACCTTC. Translation: CASSPQWEIGGYTF.

Only one count was recorded for this clonotype. The chain couples TRBV5-6 to TRBJ2-7; D is unclear. There are 13 residues in the CDR3. Trimming took 0 bases from V and 6 from J, leaving 10 bases between them. From germline, CDR1 is SGHDT and CDR2 YYEEEE. CDR3 coding DNA: TGTGCCAGCAGCTTGGGACAAAACACCGAGCAGTACTTC. This encodes CASSLGQNTEQYF.

The rearrangement joins TRBV7-2 to TRBJ2-7; D not certain. CDR1 SGHTA and CDR2 FQGNSA come from the germline V gene. V was trimmed by 4 bases and J by 6 bases, leaving 13 bases between them. The CDR3 runs to 13 residues. As DNA, the CDR3 is TGTGCCAGCAGCTCCCAAGAACTCGGCGAGCAGTACTTC. Translated, it gives CASSSQELGEQYF.